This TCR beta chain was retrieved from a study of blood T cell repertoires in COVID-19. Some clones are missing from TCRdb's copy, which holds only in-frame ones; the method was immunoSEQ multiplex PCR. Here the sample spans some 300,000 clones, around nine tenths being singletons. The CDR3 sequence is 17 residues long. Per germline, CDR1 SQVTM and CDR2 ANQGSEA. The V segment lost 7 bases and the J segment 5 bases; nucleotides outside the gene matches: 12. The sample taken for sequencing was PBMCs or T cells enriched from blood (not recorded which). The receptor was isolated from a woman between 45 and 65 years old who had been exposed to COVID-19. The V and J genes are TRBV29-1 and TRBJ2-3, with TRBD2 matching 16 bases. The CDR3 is CSGHGTSGGASVDTQYF. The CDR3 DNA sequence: TGCAGCGGCCACGGGACTAGCGGGGGGGCTTCCGTAGATACGCAGTATTTT.